The rows below give T cell receptor beta chains drawn from one sample of a study of breast tumors, draining lymph nodes, adjacent tissues. TCRdb recomputed calls from the multiplex PCR reads with MiXCR, one row per CDR3 protein. The table lists 130,000 or so distinct CDR3 sequences, 21% of them singletons. The sample comprised axillary lymph node tissue. Source of these receptors: a female donor with breast cancer. Some clones in this sample may be carry-over from other donors' samples. Both conserved end residues are part of each CDR3. A D gene is named only where the DNA matches it firmly. Expanded clones get a size class; other rows say once, few or many, or leave the size out.

j_gene: TRBJ2-2
abundance: NA
v_gene: TRBV19
d_gene: NA
CDR3nt: TGTGCCAGTAAGGGGCAGGACGGGGCCGAACACCGGGGAGCTGTTTTT
CDR3aa: CASKGQDGAEHRGAVF

j_gene: TRBJ2-5
abundance: many
v_gene: TRBV18
d_gene: NA
CDR3nt: TGTGCCAGCTCACCACGGGAAGAGACCCAGTACTTC
CDR3aa: CASSPREETQYF

j_gene: TRBJ2-7
abundance: many
v_gene: TRBV19
d_gene: TRBD1
CDR3nt: TGTGCCAGTCGTGCAGGGGGTACTAACGAGCAGTACTTC
CDR3aa: CASRAGGTNEQYF

j_gene: TRBJ2-1
abundance: many
v_gene: TRBV10-1
d_gene: TRBD1
CDR3nt: TGCGCCAGCAGTGAGAGGGGACAGGATGAGCAGTTCTTC
CDR3aa: CASSERGQDEQFF

j_gene: TRBJ2-7
abundance: many
v_gene: TRBV6-1
d_gene: TRBD2
CDR3nt: TGTGCCAGCACCAAGGGGACTAGCGACTCCTACGAGCAGTACTTC
CDR3aa: CASTKGTSDSYEQYF

j_gene: TRBJ1-1
abundance: once
v_gene: TRBV3-1
d_gene: TRBD1
CDR3nt: TGTGCCAGCAGCCCGGGGACAGGGGGTGAAGCTTTCTTT
CDR3aa: CASSPGTGGEAFF

j_gene: TRBJ2-5
abundance: many
v_gene: TRBV5-5
d_gene: NA
CDR3nt: TGTGCCAGCAGCTTGGGTCCCACGGGCCAGTACTTC
CDR3aa: CASSLGPTGQYF

j_gene: TRBJ2-7
abundance: few
v_gene: TRBV27
d_gene: TRBD1
CDR3nt: TGTGCCAGCAGCCTAGGGACAGGATTGTACGAGCAGTACTTC
CDR3aa: CASSLGTGLYEQYF

j_gene: TRBJ2-1
abundance: few
v_gene: TRBV6-2/TRBV6-3
d_gene: NA
CDR3nt: TGTGCCAGCCGAGGGGGGAACGAGCAGTTCTTC
CDR3aa: CASRGGNEQFF

j_gene: TRBJ2-5
abundance: once
v_gene: TRBV5-1
d_gene: TRBD1
CDR3nt: TGCGCCAGCAGCTTGGCTATGGGACAGGATCAACTCCTATGGGGGACCCAGTACTTC
CDR3aa: CASSLAMGQDQLLWGTQYF

j_gene: TRBJ2-3
abundance: many
v_gene: TRBV27
d_gene: TRBD2
CDR3nt: TGTGCCAGATTCCACGGGACTAGCGACGCAGATACGCAGTATTTT
CDR3aa: CARFHGTSDADTQYF

j_gene: TRBJ2-7
abundance: many
v_gene: TRBV19
d_gene: TRBD1
CDR3nt: TGTGCCAGTACTATCCGGGACAGACTCTACGAGCAGTACTTC
CDR3aa: CASTIRDRLYEQYF

j_gene: TRBJ2-7
abundance: many
v_gene: TRBV29-1
d_gene: NA
CDR3nt: TGCAGCGTTGAAGATCTTGACTCTAATACACCCTACGAGCAGTACTTC
CDR3aa: CSVEDLDSNTPYEQYF

j_gene: TRBJ2-7
abundance: many
v_gene: TRBV5-1
d_gene: NA
CDR3nt: TGCGCCAGCAGCGGTTTCCCAGGGAGTCGCGACGAGCAGTACTTC
CDR3aa: CASSGFPGSRDEQYF

j_gene: TRBJ2-2
abundance: many
v_gene: TRBV19
d_gene: NA
CDR3nt: TGTGCCAGTCATACAGGGTCGAGCACCGGGGAGCTGTTTTTT
CDR3aa: CASHTGSSTGELFF

j_gene: TRBJ2-1
abundance: many
v_gene: TRBV2
d_gene: TRBD2
CDR3nt: TGTGCCAGCATTGGCGGGAGGGAAAGCAATGAGCAGTTCTTC
CDR3aa: CASIGGRESNEQFF

j_gene: TRBJ2-3
abundance: many
v_gene: TRBV19
d_gene: TRBD2
CDR3nt: TGTGCCAGTAGTATGCTAGCGGGACCCACAGATACGCAGTATTTT
CDR3aa: CASSMLAGPTDTQYF

j_gene: TRBJ2-3
abundance: NA
v_gene: TRBV9
d_gene: TRBD1
CDR3nt: TGTGCCAGCAGCCCGCGACAGGGGATGAAAACAGATACGCGGTATTTT
CDR3aa: CASSPRQGMKTDTRYF

j_gene: TRBJ1-2
abundance: many
v_gene: TRBV6-2/TRBV6-3
d_gene: NA
CDR3nt: TGTGCCAGCAGTTACTACCCACCGGGGGACTATGGCTACACCTTC
CDR3aa: CASSYYPPGDYGYTF

j_gene: TRBJ2-1
abundance: many
v_gene: TRBV7-8
d_gene: TRBD2
CDR3nt: TGTGCCAGCAGCTTAGAGGGACTAGCAGTTATAGGGGAGCAGTTCTTC
CDR3aa: CASSLEGLAVIGEQFF

j_gene: TRBJ2-7
abundance: many
v_gene: TRBV5-1
d_gene: TRBD2
CDR3nt: TGCGCCAGCAGCGGGGGGGGGACTAGCGGGGGCGACGAGCAGTACTTC
CDR3aa: CASSGGGTSGGDEQYF

j_gene: TRBJ2-5
abundance: many
v_gene: TRBV4-1
d_gene: TRBD2
CDR3nt: TGCGCCAGCAGCCAAGGCCCGGCTAGCGGGGTTGAGACCCAGTACTTC
CDR3aa: CASSQGPASGVETQYF

j_gene: TRBJ2-7
abundance: many
v_gene: TRBV2
d_gene: TRBD2
CDR3nt: TGTGCCAGCAGACTGCCCGGGACTAGCGGGAATACCTACGAGCAGTACTTC
CDR3aa: CASRLPGTSGNTYEQYF